The 9 T cell receptor beta chains below all came from one sample that was sequenced in a study of T cells in Graves' hyperthyroidism and ophthalmopathy. Authors of the study amplified TCR beta CDR3 regions from RNA transcripts. The primer set for the first-round RT-PCR of the TCR CDR3 was HTBI. From the multiplex PCR reads, TCRdb called clonotypes with MiXCR, one entry per CDR3 protein. The sample has some 800,000 distinct CDR3 sequences; around 39% are singletons. The sequenced material came from blood. The receptors originated from a man aged 18 to 30 with Graves' hyperthyroidism.

This clonotype was detected many times. The chain uses TRBV20-1 and TRBJ2-7; 12 nucleotides align to TRBD2. CDR1 is DFQATT, CDR2 SNEGSKA, per germline (reference sequence). This CDR3 has 14 amino acids. The V segment lost 1 base and the J segment 4 bases; nucleotides outside the gene matches: 2. Here the CDR3 DNA reads TGCAGTGCTAGAGGAGGGACTAGCGGGTACGAGCAGTACTTC. As protein: CSARGGTSGYEQYF.

This clonotype was seen at least ten times. The V call is TRBV2, the J call TRBJ2-7; 9 nucleotides line up with TRBD1. Germline V gene sequence: CDR1 SNHLY, CDR2 FYNNEI. This CDR3 spans 13 amino acids. Trimming took 8 bases from V and 1 from J; bases not matched to a gene: 3. CDR3 nucleotides: TGTGCCAGCGGTGGACAGGGGTCCTACGAGCAGTACTTC. The encoded protein is CASGGQGSYEQYF.

The J gene is TRBJ2-2, the V gene TRBV9; D is perhaps TRBD2 (6 bases). V was cut by 4 bases and J by 5 bases, with 9 bases left in between. Per germline, CDR1 SGDLS and CDR2 YYNGEE. The CDR3 covers 13 residues. The CDR3 protein is CASSRSGTGELFF. CDR3 nucleotides: TGTGCCAGCAGCCGTAGCGGTACCGGGGAGCTGTTTTTT.

This clonotype was observed many times. The V and J genes are TRBV15 and TRBJ1-5, with TRBD1 identical over 10 bases. Germline lookup yields CDR1 LNHNV and CDR2 YYDKDF (reference sequence). Germline trimming cut 5 bases from V and 10 bases from J; bases unmatched to any gene: 8. The CDR3 covers 14 residues. The CDR3 here is CATSGDRGLEPQHF. CDR3 DNA sequence: TGTGCCACCAGCGGTGACAGGGGGCTAGAACCCCAGCATTTT.

This clonotype was seen just once. This chain uses TRBV25-1 with TRBJ2-7; perhaps TRBD1 as D (5 bases). Trimming took off 5 bases at V and 0 bases at J, with 11 bases between the two ends. Germline values: CDR1 MGHDK, CDR2 SYGVNS. CDR3 length equals 14 residues. The CDR3, as DNA: TGTGCCAGCAGTTACGACAGCTACTCCTACGAGCAGTACTTC. It encodes CASSYDSYSYEQYF.

This clonotype occurred many times. The chain links TRBV9 to TRBJ2-7; no firm D call. The CDR3 runs to 14 residues. V was trimmed by 2 bases and J by 1 base, leaving 10 bases between them. Germline V gene data show CDR1 as SGDLS and CDR2 as YYNGEE. The CDR3 reads CASSVAESSYEQYF. In nucleotides, the CDR3 is TGTGCCAGCAGCGTCGCGGAGAGTTCCTACGAGCAGTACTTC.

This chain connects TRBV25-1 to TRBJ1-2; D ambiguous. CDR1 and CDR2 (germline): MGHDK, SYGVNS. Trimming stripped 6 bases from V and 4 bases from J, with 15 bases between. This CDR3 comprises 14 residues. The CDR3 coding sequence is TGTGCCAGCAGACGGGGTTTTATGGCCTATGGCTACACCTTC. Its protein is CASRRGFMAYGYTF.

This clonotype came up a few times. In DNA form, the CDR3 reads TGTGCCAGCAGCTTAATGAGCGGGAGCTACGAGCAGTACTTC. It encodes CASSLMSGSYEQYF. The rearrangement uses TRBV11-2 and TRBJ2-7; TRBD2 agrees at 8 bases. CDR1 is SGHAT, CDR2 FQNNGV, per germline. The CDR3 is made up of 14 amino acids. The V gene end was trimmed by 2 bases and the J gene end by 3 bases; junction bases not matched to a gene: 3.

V usage is TRBV7-2 and J usage is TRBJ1-4; 7 positions agree with TRBD1. Germline V gene data show CDR1 as SGHTA and CDR2 as FQGNSA. The CDR3 is 16 residues long. V shed 4 bases, J shed 8 bases, and the junction held 13 bases outside the gene matches. The CDR3 here is CASSSLGQVEGEKLFF. CDR3 coding DNA: TGTGCCAGCAGCTCCCTTGGACAGGTTGAAGGGGAAAAACTGTTTTTT. The full variable domain, in which reference TRBV7-2 and TRBJ1-4 provide the parts outside the CDR3, is GAGVSQSPSNKVTEKGKDVELRCDPISGHTALYWYRQSLGQGLEFLIYFQGNSAPDKSGLPSDRFSAERTGGSVSTLTIQRTQQEDSAVYLCASSSLGQVEGEKLFFGSGTQLSVL.